This T cell receptor beta chain was sequenced for a study of OX40 agonist ivuxolimab in advanced cancers. With respect to this clone: Its antigen is undetermined.

Findings and caveats of the study: At doses 0.1 to 3.0 mg/kg, CD4+ and CD8+ clones expanded.

Sequencing was performed with immunoSEQ multiplex PCR; in TCRdb, only in-frame clones are kept and a portion is missing. This sample carries 70,000 to 85,000 clones, approximately 95% of them seen once, and the ten largest clones take around 10%. Sampling times: baseline, cycle 4 day 1, cycle 7 day 1. The CDR3 totals 14 residues. V gave up 0 bases and J gave up 4 bases, with 9 bases separating them. Germline-derived CDR1 and CDR2 are SGHDN and FVKESK. This clonotype originated in an adult with an advanced solid tumor such as melanoma, head and neck, liver or kidney cancer. The input for sequencing was CD4+ or CD8+ T cells sorted from blood, taken in a trial of the OX40 agonist ivuxolimab. The rearrangement uses TRBV14 and TRBJ2-5, with D tentatively TRBD1 or TRBD2 (5 bases each). The CDR3 DNA is TGTGCCAGCAGCCAAGAATGGGGACCAGAGACCCAGTACTTC. Translated: CASSQEWGPETQYF.